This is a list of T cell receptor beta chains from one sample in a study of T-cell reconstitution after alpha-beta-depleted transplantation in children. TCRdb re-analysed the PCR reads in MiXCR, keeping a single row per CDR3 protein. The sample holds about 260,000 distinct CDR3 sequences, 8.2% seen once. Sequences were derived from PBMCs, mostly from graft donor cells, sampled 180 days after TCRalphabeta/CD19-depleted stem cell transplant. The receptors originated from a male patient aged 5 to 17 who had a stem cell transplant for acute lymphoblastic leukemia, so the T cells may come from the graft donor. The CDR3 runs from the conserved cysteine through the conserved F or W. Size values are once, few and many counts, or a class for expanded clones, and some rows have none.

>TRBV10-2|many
CASSLGQRDYEQYF
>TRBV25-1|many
CASSDGVPYEQYF
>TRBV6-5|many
CASSYQPTGGTEAFF
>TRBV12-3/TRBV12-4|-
CASSLATRNTEAFF
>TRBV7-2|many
CASSLMLAGAGGEQFF
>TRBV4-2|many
CASSQEWSITDTQYF
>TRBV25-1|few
CASIRQGGDTQYF
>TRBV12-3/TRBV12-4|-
CASSFGQGITNTEAFF
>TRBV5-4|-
CASSLLGHNTGELFF
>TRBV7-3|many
CASSATTLGELFF
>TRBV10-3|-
CAFSKSQGAPWSNQPQHF
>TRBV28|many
CASSKGHSTDTQYF